These 28 T cell receptor beta chains came from one sample sequenced in a study of cytomegalovirus exposure and HLA in healthy donors. 13 Jbeta primers and 60 Vbeta primers were used for the PCR. Measured with immunoSEQ multiplex PCR; TCRdb has only the in-frame clones, and not every one. The sample has fewer than 110,000 clones, roughly 80% seen once. The sequenced sample was PBMCs. The receptors stem from a man aged 25 to 40 in good health and CMV-seronegative.

The chain combines TRBV28 with TRBJ2-2; 9 bases map to TRBD1. There are 14 residues in the CDR3. With 5 bases clipped from V and 6 bases from J, the junction kept 4 bases outside the gene matches. Germline V gene sequence: CDR1 MDHEN, CDR2 SYDVKM. CDR3 DNA: TGTGCCAGCAGTACCGGGACAGGGTCCGGGGAGCTGTTTTTT. This gives the protein CASSTGTGSGELFF.

V and J are TRBV5-1 and TRBJ2-3, with D hard to call. V lost 4 bases, J lost 0 bases, and 6 bases lay in between. CDR1 and CDR2 from the germline V gene are SGHRS and YFSETQ. This CDR3 has 13 residues. CDR3 region: CASSLPSTDTQYF. CDR3 in DNA: TGCGCCAGCAGCCTACCTAGCACAGATACGCAGTATTTT.

This clone was recorded once. This rearrangement joins TRBV28 to TRBJ1-2; tentative D call: TRBD1 (6 bases). The ends were cut back, 3 bases at V and 7 bases at J, with 12 bases in the middle. Germline V lookup: CDR1 MDHEN, CDR2 SYDVKM. This CDR3 comprises 13 residues. The CDR3 sequence is CASSLVQGPGYTF. In DNA form, the CDR3 reads TGTGCCAGCAGTTTGGTACAGGGTCCTGGCTACACCTTC.

This rearrangement joins TRBV5-5 to TRBJ2-7; D is possibly TRBD1 (6 bases). The CDR3 length is 13 residues. Germline V CDR1 and CDR2: SGHKS, YYEKEE (reference sequence). V was cut by 4 bases and J by 1 base, with 9 bases left in between. CDR3 sequence: CASSRTGSYEQYF. The CDR3 DNA reads TGTGCCAGCAGCCGAACAGGGTCCTACGAGCAGTACTTC.

The V call is TRBV20-1, the J call TRBJ2-3; D gene uncertain. The V and J ends lost 5 bases and 4 bases respectively, with 7 bases between them. The CDR3 has 11 residues. Germline values: CDR1 DFQATT, CDR2 SNEGSKA (reference sequence). CDR3 sequence: CSALLPDTQYF. The DNA for the CDR3 is TGCAGTGCTCTCCTCCCAGATACGCAGTATTTT.

This clone was observed a few times. The rearrangement joins TRBV5-8 to TRBJ2-3, with a tentative D call TRBD1 (5 bases). Germline lookup yields CDR1 SGHTS and CDR2 YDEGEE. This CDR3 region has 13 residues. V was shortened by 0 bases and J by 6 bases, with 8 bases between the two germline ends. The CDR3 coding sequence is TGTGCCAGCAGCTTGGAGGGGCTGGATACGCAGTATTTT. Its translation: CASSLEGLDTQYF.

The chain couples TRBV18 to TRBJ1-1; 7 nucleotides agree with TRBD1. The CDR3 covers 14 residues. Germline V gene data show CDR1 as KGHSH and CDR2 as LQKENI. Trimming cost V 5 bases and J 2 bases; bases outside gene matches: 5. CDR3 coding DNA: TGTGCCAGCTCAAACGACAGGGTTAACACTGAAGCTTTCTTT. It translates to CASSNDRVNTEAFF.

Only a few counts were recorded for this clone. J is TRBJ1-1 and V is TRBV6-1; D not certain. Germline CDR1 is MNHNS and CDR2 is SASEGT. This CDR3 is built from 14 residues. V lost 0 bases and J lost 4, with 9 bases in between. CDR3 DNA: TGTGCCAGCAGTGAAGCGCGGAGGGCCACTGAAGCTTTCTTT. This translates into CASSEARRATEAFF.

This chain connects TRBV27 to TRBJ1-4, with D perhaps TRBD1 (5 bases). V lost 6 bases, J lost 6 bases, and 17 bases lay in between. The CDR3 sequence is 15 residues long. The germline gives CDR1 MNHEY, CDR2 SMNVEV (reference sequence). The CDR3 loop is CASSSRPGEDEKLFF. CDR3 DNA sequence: TGTGCCAGCAGCTCGCGGCCGGGGGAGGATGAAAAACTGTTTTTT.

This clone was recorded once. The chain recombines TRBV11-3 with TRBJ2-7; 8 positions agree with TRBD2. Germline V lookup: CDR1 SGHNT, CDR2 YENEEA. The CDR3 has 13 residues. The J segment lost 6 bases and the V segment lost 1 base, leaving 2 bases of the junction unmatched. CDR3 region: CASSLGLAGEQYF. Here the CDR3 DNA reads TGTGCCAGCAGCTTAGGGCTAGCGGGCGAGCAGTACTTC.

The chain joins TRBV5-3 to TRBJ1-4; D may be TRBD1 (5 bases). TRBV5-3 is classed as an ORF, of uncertain function. The CDR3 consists of 16 residues. V was pared by 0 bases and J by 8 bases, with 17 bases between. CDR3 amino acids: CARSLAPGRAREKLFF. The CDR3 DNA is TGTGCCAGAAGCTTGGCTCCGGGCAGGGCTCGGGAAAAACTGTTTTTT.

V is TRBV2 and J is TRBJ2-2, with 12 bases matching TRBD2. From germline, CDR1 is SNHLY and CDR2 FYNNEI. This CDR3 has 16 residues. After removal of 6 bases from V and 10 bases from J, the junction contained 12 bases not matched to a gene. The CDR3 nucleotides read TGTGCCAGCAGCGCAGTACTAGCGGGGGGTGCCGAGGAGCTGTTTTTT. The encoded protein is CASSAVLAGGAEELFF.

The chain uses TRBV7-2 and TRBJ2-2; D is possibly TRBD1 (7 bases). The CDR3 has 16 amino acids. Per germline, CDR1 SGHTA and CDR2 FQGNSA. Trimming took off 5 bases at V and 5 bases at J, with 18 bases between the two ends. The CDR3 region has the DNA TGTGCCAGCAGCCGGAGGGGACAGCCCACGACCGGGGAGCTGTTTTTT. This gives the protein CASSRRGQPTTGELFF.

The V and J genes are TRBV29-1 and TRBJ1-2; unclear D gene. Germline V gene data show CDR1 as SQVTM and CDR2 as ANQGSEA. The germline V and J ends were trimmed by 5 bases and 4 bases, with 8 bases remaining between them. This CDR3 contains 11 residues. CDR3: CSVSVLYGYTF. DNA of the CDR3: TGCAGCGTTTCGGTCCTCTATGGCTACACCTTC.

The V and J genes are TRBV6-5 and TRBJ2-3; a weak D match, TRBD2 (5 bases). The CDR3 extends over 16 amino acids. Germline V gene lookup returns CDR1 MNHEY and CDR2 SVGAGI. The V gene lost 2 bases and the J gene lost 3 bases, with 15 bases spanning the gap. CDR3 bases: TGTGCCAGCAGTTACCCGCGGGCGAGTAGGACAGATACGCAGTATTTT. Protein product: CASSYPRASRTDTQYF.

V usage is TRBV5-4 and J usage is TRBJ1-1, with D uncertain. There are 12 residues in the CDR3. Trimming removed 10 bases from V and 5 bases from J, with 15 bases in between. The V gene's germline CDR1 is SGHNT and CDR2 YYREEE (reference sequence). As DNA, the CDR3 is TGTGCCGCCGGCGGGAGGAATACTGAAGCTTTCTTT. The encoded protein is CAAGGRNTEAFF. Based on the CDR3 plus reference TRBV5-4 and TRBJ1-1, the full variable domain is ETGVTQSPTHLIKTRGQQVTLRCSSQSGHNTVSWYQQALGQGPQFIFQYYREEENGRGNFPPRFSGLQFPNYSSELNVNALELDDSALYLCAAGGRNTEAFFGQGTRLTVV.

The CDR3 region has the DNA TGTGCCAGCAGCTTAGGGGGACTAGCGGGGGGTTTCTCCTACGAGCAGTACTTC. Translation: CASSLGGLAGGFSYEQYF. The V gene is TRBV7-6, the J gene TRBJ2-7; 15 bases fit TRBD2. The J segment lost 0 bases and the V segment lost 1 base, leaving 4 bases of the junction unmatched. The CDR3 extends over 18 amino acids. CDR1 is SGHVS and CDR2 is FNYEAQ in the germline V gene.

In this sample, this clone turned up a few times. The chain carries TRBV5-6 and TRBJ1-4; D is possibly TRBD1 (5 bases). The germline V and J ends were trimmed by 4 bases and 2 bases, with 6 bases remaining between them. This CDR3 comprises 13 residues. Germline lookup yields CDR1 SGHDT and CDR2 YYEEEE. This chain's CDR3 is CASSDSTNEKLFF. CDR3 bases: TGTGCCAGCAGCGACAGCACTAATGAAAAACTGTTTTTT. Complete variable domain (other parts from reference TRBV5-6 and TRBJ1-4): DAGVTQSPTHLIKTRGQQVTLRCSPKSGHDTVSWYQQALGQGPQFIFQYYEEEERQRGNFPDRFSGHQFPNYSSELNVNALLLGDSALYLCASSDSTNEKLFFGSGTQLSVL.

The chain has TRBV30 and TRBJ2-6, with TRBD1 identical over 8 bases. CDR1 is GTSNPN and CDR2 is SVGIG in the germline V gene (reference sequence). After removal of 6 bases from V and 4 bases from J, the junction contained 2 bases not matched to a gene. The CDR3 has 13 residues. CDR3 DNA sequence: TGTGCCTGCCAGGGGGCCGGGGCCAACGTCCTGACTTTC. As protein: CACQGAGANVLTF.

A word on this clone: An end of the junction differs from the germline gene, which may be a read error. This chain links TRBV7-7 with TRBJ1-3; the D gene is possibly TRBD1 (6 bases). The CDR3 is 14 amino acids. Germline loops: CDR1 SSHAT, CDR2 FNYEAQ (reference sequence). The CDR3: CASSSDSSGNTIYF. The CDR3 DNA reads as TGTGCTAGCAGCTCGGACAGCTCTGGAAACACCATATATTTT.

In regard to this clone: The same CDR3 also results from other DNA sequences found in this sample. The CDR3 DNA reads TGTGCCAGCAGCTTGGACAGGGTTAACTATGGCTACACCTTC. Its translation: CASSLDRVNYGYTF. The chain recombines TRBV5-5 with TRBJ1-2; TRBD1 might be the D (6 bases). V was trimmed by 0 bases and J by 1 base, leaving 7 bases between them. Per the germline V gene, CDR1 is SGHKS and CDR2 is YYEKEE (reference sequence). This CDR3 region has 14 residues.

The J gene is TRBJ2-7, the V gene TRBV13, with D tentatively TRBD1 (5 bases). The CDR3 spans 16 residues. V lost 3 bases, J lost 0 bases, and 15 bases lay in between. CDR1 and CDR2 from the germline V gene are PRHDT and FYEKMQ (reference sequence). The CDR3 loop reads CASSFGTTDISYEQYF. The CDR3, as DNA: TGTGCCAGCAGCTTCGGCACAACGGACATCTCCTACGAGCAGTACTTC.

The chain joins TRBV18 to TRBJ1-1, with TRBD1 identical over 9 bases. V lost 4 bases and J lost 4; bases outside the gene matches: 10. Per the germline V gene, CDR1 is KGHSH and CDR2 is LQKENI. The CDR3 is 16 amino acids. In nucleotides, the CDR3 is TGTGCCAGCTCACGTACCGGGACAGGGTATACCACTGAAGCTTTCTTT. Protein: CASSRTGTGYTTEAFF. Looking up the rest from reference TRBV18 and TRBJ1-1 gives the full variable domain: NAGVMQNPRHLVRRRGQEARLRCSPMKGHSHVYWYRQLPEEGLKFMVYLQKENIIDESGMPKERFSAEFPKEGPSILRIQQVVRGDSAAYFCASSRTGTGYTTEAFFGQGTRLTVV.

The chain recombines TRBV10-2 with TRBJ2-1; the match to TRBD1 covers 7 bases. The CDR3 is 15 residues long. J lost 4 bases, V lost 3 bases, and 6 bases had no gene match. CDR1 WSHSY and CDR2 SAAADI come from the germline V gene. CDR3 sequence reads: CASSEGGRVYNEQFF. The CDR3 bases are TGCGCCAGCAGTGAAGGGGGCAGGGTTTACAATGAGCAGTTCTTC.

The chain links TRBV6-4 to TRBJ2-2, with 7 bases fitting TRBD1. Trimming took 3 bases from V and 4 from J; bases not matched to a gene: 2. The CDR3 length is 14 residues. Germline CDR1 is MRHNA and CDR2 is SNTAGT. The CDR3 region is CASSEGDSTGELFF. As DNA, the CDR3 is TGTGCCAGCAGTGAGGGGGACAGCACCGGGGAGCTGTTTTTT.

This chain joins TRBV7-8 and TRBJ2-6, with D maybe TRBD1 (6 bases). Germline V gives CDR1 SGHVS, CDR2 FQNEAQ. Trimming pared 3 bases from V and 4 bases from J, leaving 10 bases between. The CDR3 contains 15 residues. CDR3 in amino acids: CASSFPGAGANVLTF. The CDR3 DNA is TGTGCCAGCAGCTTCCCAGGGGCGGGGGCCAACGTCCTGACTTTC.

The DNA for the CDR3 is TGTGCCAGCAGCCGTTACAGGGGTACAGATACGCAGTATTTT. Translation: CASSRYRGTDTQYF. The chain uses TRBV27 and TRBJ2-3; 7 nucleotides align to TRBD1. The trim removed 6 bases at V and 3 bases at J, leaving 6 bases unmatched. CDR1 and CDR2 from the germline V gene are MNHEY and SMNVEV (reference sequence). This CDR3 is built from 14 residues.

The rearrangement links TRBV5-4 to TRBJ2-7, with 10 bases lining up with TRBD1. This CDR3 region has 15 residues. Germline CDR1 SGHNT, CDR2 YYREEE (reference sequence). V shed 4 bases, J shed 2 bases, and the junction held 6 bases outside the gene matches. The CDR3 loop is CASSTRGTGAYEQYF. CDR3 in DNA: TGTGCCAGCAGCACGAGGGGGACAGGGGCCTACGAGCAGTACTTC.